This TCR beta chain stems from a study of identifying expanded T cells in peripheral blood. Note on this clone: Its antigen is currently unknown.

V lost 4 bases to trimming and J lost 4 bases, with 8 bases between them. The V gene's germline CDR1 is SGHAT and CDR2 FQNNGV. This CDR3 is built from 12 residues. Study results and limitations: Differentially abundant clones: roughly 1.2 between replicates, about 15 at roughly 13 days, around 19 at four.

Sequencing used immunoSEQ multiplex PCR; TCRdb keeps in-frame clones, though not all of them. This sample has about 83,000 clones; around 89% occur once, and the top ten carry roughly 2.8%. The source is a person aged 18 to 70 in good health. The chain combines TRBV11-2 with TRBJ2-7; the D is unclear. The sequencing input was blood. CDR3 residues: CASSWSRYEQYF. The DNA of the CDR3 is TGTGCCAGCAGCTGGAGTAGGTACGAGCAGTACTTC.